Presented here are 15 T cell receptor beta chains from one specimen sequenced in a study of regulatory T cells in long-lasting Graves disease (dated by TCRdb to the early 2020s). The meaning of the sample's time point label: newly diagnosed GD, antithyroid drugs for less than 3 months. For both TCR sequencing and RNA sequencing, RNA was extracted from PBMCs in TRIzol. Preparation of the library involved multiplex PCR. Sequenced on an Illumina HiSeq 4000. iRepertoire HTBI primers and Arm-PCR amplification of CDR3 regions were used to construct TCR beta libraries. In-frame beta chains were kept once TCRdb had trimmed the public reads at Q25 with fastp and called clones with MiXCR. CDR3 protein duplicates are merged, each entry listing the most common genes and DNA. The sample table records some 410,000 distinct CDR3 sequences; over 15% of these occur just once. Around 10% of the sample is taken by the ten largest.

These data were also reused for a study on T cells in Graves' hyperthyroidism and ophthalmopathy.

The sample here was peripheral blood mononuclear cells (PBMCs), taken at new diagnosis, from a patient treated with antithyroid drugs. The receptors derive from a young woman with Graves disease. Donor details come from another sample of the same person, matched by shared clones.

This clonotype was detected only a few times. V usage is TRBV19 and J usage is TRBJ2-1; TRBD2 is a possible D gene (6 bases). The CDR3 runs 20 residues. Deletions cut 5 bases from V and 0 bases from J, with 26 bases between. The germline V gene encodes CDR1 LNHDA and CDR2 SQIVND (reference sequence). The DNA for the CDR3 is TGTGCCAGTAGTGGGTACGGGACTTGGAGGGCGGTAAGCTCCTACAATGAGCAGTTCTTC. This sequence encodes CASSGYGTWRAVSSYNEQFF. Combining the CDR3 with reference TRBV19 and TRBJ2-1 gives the whole variable domain DGGITQSPKYLFRKEGQNVTLSCEQNLNHDAMYWYRQDPGQGLRLIYYSQIVNDFQKGDIAEGYSVSREKKESFPLTVTSAQKNPTAFYLCASSGYGTWRAVSSYNEQFFGPGTRLTVL.

For this clonotype: A read error likely explains this, since a far larger clone differs by one base. The chain joins TRBV7-9 to TRBJ2-1; D gene uncertain. The CDR3 runs 13 residues. Germline V gene sequence: CDR1 SEHNR, CDR2 FQNEAQ (reference sequence). CDR3 in DNA: TGTGCCAGCAGCTTAGATCTCGTCAATGGGCAGTTCTTC. Translating gives CASSLDLVNGQFF. Full variable domain (outside the CDR3, taken from reference TRBV7-9 and TRBJ2-1): DTGVSQNPRHKITKRGQNVTFRCDPISEHNRLYWYRQTLGQGPEFLTYFQNEAQLEKSRLLSDRFSAERPKGSFSTLEIQRTEQGDSAMYLCASSLDLVNGQFFGPGTRLTVL.

Details on this clonotype: The conserved phenylalanine or tryptophan is not found at the CDR3 terminus, so this likely reflects a read error. The chain uses TRBV28 and TRBJ2-7; 7 bases fit TRBD2. V gave up 6 bases and J gave up 6 bases; unmatched junction bases: 5. Looked up from germline, CDR1 is MDHEN and CDR2 is SYDVKM. This CDR3 is built from 12 residues. The CDR3 sequence: CASRRLAGEQYC. The CDR3 DNA sequence: TGTGCCAGCAGGAGACTAGCAGGCGAGCAGTACTGC.

This clonotype was observed many times. The CDR3: CASIPRATWYGYTF. The CDR3 nucleotides read TGTGCCAGCATCCCCAGGGCCACTTGGTATGGCTACACCTTC. V and J are TRBV6-1 and TRBJ1-2; TRBD1 is a possible D gene (5 bases). Germline CDR1 and CDR2: MNHNS and SASEGT. Between the trimmed V and J ends, which lost 7 bases and 5 bases, there was a span of 17 bases. There are 14 residues in the CDR3.

Points on this clonotype: This may come from a read error, since a much larger clone is one base off. No conserved phenylalanine or tryptophan is present at the end of the CDR3, so a read error is the likely explanation. This chain uses TRBV15 with TRBJ1-1, with unresolved D. V was clipped by 3 bases and J by 1 base, with 6 bases between them. CDR1 LNHNV and CDR2 YYDKDF come from the germline V gene (reference sequence). This CDR3 has 13 amino acids. CDR3 coding DNA: TGTGCCACCAGCAGCAGAGAGAACACTGAAGCTTTCTTG. Translated, it gives CATSSRENTEAFL.

This clonotype has just a few counts. The chain employs TRBV7-2 and TRBJ2-3; D unresolved. The ends were cut back, 3 bases at V and 12 bases at J, with 10 bases in the middle. The CDR3 spans 11 residues. Per germline, CDR1 SGHTA and CDR2 FQGNSA. CDR3 DNA: TGTGCCAGCAGCTTGGGCCCCATCCAGTATTTT. It yields the protein CASSLGPIQYF.

The chain links TRBV24-1 to TRBJ1-1; TRBD1 might be the D (5 bases). This CDR3 has 14 residues. Trimming removed 7 bases at V and 5 bases at J, with 16 bases between. From germline, CDR1 is KGHDR and CDR2 SFDVKD. For the CDR3, the DNA is TGTGCCACCAGGCCGGGGGGGGGATATACTGAAGCTTTCTTT. This sequence encodes CATRPGGGYTEAFF.

This rearrangement joins TRBV29-1 to TRBJ2-3; TRBD2 agrees at 9 bases. The V gene's germline CDR1 is SQVTM and CDR2 ANQGSEA. V was clipped by 4 bases and J by 4 bases; unmatched bases: 9. This CDR3 has 15 residues. For the CDR3, the DNA is TGCAGCGTTGCAATTGGTAGCGGGAGTCCAGATACGCAGTATTTT. Its protein is CSVAIGSGSPDTQYF.

The sample holds many counts of this clonotype. The V gene is TRBV5-5, the J gene TRBJ1-6; D is uncertain. The germline V gene encodes CDR1 SGHKS and CDR2 YYEKEE (reference sequence). The CDR3 has 15 residues. V was trimmed by 1 base and J by 4 bases, leaving 9 bases between them. The DNA for the CDR3 is TGTGCCAGCAGCTTGAAACCGGTTTATAATTCACCCCTCCACTTT. Translating it yields CASSLKPVYNSPLHF.

This clonotype has at least ten counts. The genes are TRBV18 and TRBJ2-7; TRBD2 aligns across 13 bases. Germline V gene sequence: CDR1 KGHSH, CDR2 LQKENI. Trimming took 6 bases from V and 2 from J; bases not matched to a gene: 4. The CDR3 contains 15 residues. The CDR3 nucleotides read TGTGCCAGCTCGCCCACTAGCGGGAGGGCCTACGAGCAGTACTTC. Protein product: CASSPTSGRAYEQYF.

The sample holds many counts of this clonotype. The J gene is TRBJ2-3, the V gene TRBV20-1; 7 positions match TRBD2. The germline gives CDR1 DFQATT, CDR2 SNEGSKA (reference sequence). CDR3 length: 13 residues. V was pared by 4 bases and J by 5 bases, with 6 bases of the junction left unmatched. The CDR3 sequence: CSATGGSLDTQYF. The CDR3 bases are TGCAGTGCTACGGGCGGGAGCTTAGATACGCAGTATTTT.

This clonotype was observed many times. The chain combines TRBV7-9 with TRBJ2-3; D is possibly TRBD1 or TRBD2 (5 bases each). The CDR3 spans 17 residues. From germline, CDR1 is SEHNR and CDR2 FQNEAQ (reference sequence). Trimming shortened V by 7 bases and J by 0 bases, and 20 bases separated the two germline ends. The CDR3 sequence is CASTEGAGTMSTDTQYF. For the CDR3, the DNA is TGTGCCAGCACCGAAGGGGCGGGCACTATGAGCACAGATACGCAGTATTTT. The complete variable domain, with remaining parts taken from reference TRBV7-9 and TRBJ2-3, reads DTGVSQNPRHKITKRGQNVTFRCDPISEHNRLYWYRQTLGQGPEFLTYFQNEAQLEKSRLLSDRFSAERPKGSFSTLEIQRTEQGDSAMYLCASTEGAGTMSTDTQYFGPGTRLTVL.

This clonotype was counted many times. The V call is TRBV12-3 or TRBV12-4, the J call TRBJ1-2; 8 bases map to TRBD1. Trimming took 5 bases from V and 4 from J; bases not matched to a gene: 6. The CDR3 contains 14 residues. The CDR3: CASSPMDRAYGYTF. The CDR3 DNA reads TGTGCCAGCAGTCCGATGGACAGGGCCTATGGCTACACCTTC.

This clonotype has at least ten counts. The V gene is TRBV28, the J gene TRBJ1-1; 7 bases align to TRBD1. The CDR3 is 15 residues long. After removal of 6 bases from V and 5 bases from J, the junction contained 12 bases not matched to a gene. Per germline, CDR1 MDHEN and CDR2 SYDVKM. DNA of the CDR3: TGTGCCAGCAGAGACAGGGAGATAGTTAATACTGAAGCTTTCTTT. It codes for CASRDREIVNTEAFF.

This clonotype was detected many times. This sequence joins TRBV6-1 and TRBJ2-6; D may be TRBD1 (5 bases). CDR1 and CDR2 from the germline V gene are MNHNS and SASEGT. V shed 6 bases and J shed 2 bases, with 11 bases lying between them. The CDR3 loop spans 15 amino acids. The chain's CDR3 is CASRVTVAGANVLTF. The CDR3 DNA is TGTGCCAGCAGGGTGACAGTCGCTGGGGCCAACGTCCTGACTTTC.